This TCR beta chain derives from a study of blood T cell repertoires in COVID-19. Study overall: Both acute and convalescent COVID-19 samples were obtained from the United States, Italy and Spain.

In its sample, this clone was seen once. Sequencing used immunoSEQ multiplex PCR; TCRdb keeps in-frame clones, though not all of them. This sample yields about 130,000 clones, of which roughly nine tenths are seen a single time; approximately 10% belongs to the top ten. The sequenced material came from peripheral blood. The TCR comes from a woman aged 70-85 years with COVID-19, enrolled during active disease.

CDR3 bases: TGTGCCAGCAGCCAAGATCCACAGGGACCCTACAATGAGCAGTTCTTC. The encoded protein is CASSQDPQGPYNEQFF. The V call is TRBV3-1 (or the pseudogene TRBV3-2), the J call TRBJ2-1, with D perhaps matching TRBD1 (6 bases). This CDR3 region has 16 residues. Per the germline V gene, CDR1 is LGHDT and CDR2 is YNNKEL (reference sequence). Trimming cost V 0 bases and J 2 bases, with 11 bases left between them.